This TCR beta chain was sequenced in a study of cytomegalovirus exposure and HLA in healthy donors. Broader study findings: It was reported that the classifier diagnosed cytomegalovirus status with high specificity and sensitivity in both the original and validation cohorts.

The primer mix had 60 Vbeta and 13 Jbeta primers. Assay used: immunoSEQ multiplex PCR; TCRdb lists only in-frame clones, some missing. Here the sample table reports tens of thousands of clones. The CDR3 consists of 16 residues. Germline CDR1 is GTSNPN and CDR2 is SVGIG (reference sequence). Deletions cut 8 bases from V and 0 bases from J, with 17 bases between. About this clone itself: Its antigen is undetermined.

This sequence joins TRBV30 and TRBJ1-6; possible D gene TRBD1, 6 bases. The source of this sequence is a man aged 45-60 years in good health and CMV-seropositive. Specimen: PBMCs. For the CDR3, the DNA is TGTGCCGGTTCAGGGGAAGGTAGCTCCTATAATTCACCCCTCCACTTT. Protein sequence: CAGSGEGSSYNSPLHF.